The present entry profiles one T cell receptor beta chain with its context. The sample originates from a study of shared clonotypes between healthy human individuals. Here immunoSEQ multiplex PCR was the method, and the copy in TCRdb shows in-frame clones only, minus some. The data contain about 2.1 million clones, 93% of them seen just once; the ten biggest clones take up about 1.5%. V was shortened by 0 bases and J by 6 bases, with 12 bases between the two germline ends. The CDR3 spans 15 residues. Germline-derived CDR1 and CDR2 are MNHEY and SVGAGI. Only CD45RO-negative cells positively selected for CCR7 counted as naive CD8 cells, so terminally differentiated effector memory CD45RA+ cells were excluded.

This chain uses TRBV6-5 with TRBJ1-5, with D tentatively TRBD1 (6 bases). The TCR originated in a man younger than 30 in good health. Some clones in this sample may be carry-over from other donors' samples. Input material: naive CD8+ T cells from PBMCs. The CDR3 spells CASSYSTGQGQPQHF. CDR3 nucleotides: TGTGCCAGCAGTTACTCAACGGGACAAGGTCAGCCCCAGCATTTT.